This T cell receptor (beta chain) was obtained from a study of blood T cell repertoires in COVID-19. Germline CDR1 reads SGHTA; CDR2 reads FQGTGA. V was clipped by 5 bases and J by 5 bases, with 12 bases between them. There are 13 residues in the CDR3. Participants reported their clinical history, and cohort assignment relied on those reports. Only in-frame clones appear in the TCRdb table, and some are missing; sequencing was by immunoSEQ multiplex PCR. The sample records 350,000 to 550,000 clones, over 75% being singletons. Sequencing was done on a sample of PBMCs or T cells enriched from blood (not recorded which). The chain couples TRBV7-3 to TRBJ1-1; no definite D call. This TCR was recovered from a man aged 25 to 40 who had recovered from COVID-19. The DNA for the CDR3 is TGTGCCAGCAGCGCCTCTGGAGGAACTGAAGCTTTCTTT. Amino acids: CASSASGGTEAFF.